This T cell receptor (beta chain) stems from a study of blood T cell repertoires in COVID-19. Background on the study: Specimens from acute and convalescent COVID-19 originated in the United States, Italy and Spain. Sources were T cells, B-cell-depleted T cells, or PBMCs; the material itself was cDNA or gDNA.

The CDR3 totals 17 residues. V was clipped by 2 bases and J by 1 base; unmatched bases: 3. CDR1 and CDR2 (germline): LNHDA, SQIVND (reference sequence). Original methodology: From reference gene primer amplification, estimates of nucleated cell counts were derived. The protocol was immunoSEQ multiplex PCR, while the TCRdb copy is restricted to in-frame clones and leaves out a portion. V and J calls plus clone size are reproduced from that table; the DNA served to infer D and trimming. The sample shows about 250,000 clones, roughly four fifths of them seen only once. Sequencing was carried out using peripheral blood. This TCR was recovered from a man aged 50-60 years with active or convalescent COVID-19. The chain joins TRBV19 to TRBJ2-1; 12 positions agree with TRBD1. This chain's CDR3 is CASSIRGQGASYNEQFF. The DNA for the CDR3 is TGTGCCAGTAGTATAAGGGGACAGGGGGCTTCCTACAATGAGCAGTTCTTC.